A selection of T cell receptor beta chains follows, all from one sample in a study of blood T cell repertoires in COVID-19. Only in-frame clones appear in the TCRdb table, and some are missing; sequencing was by immunoSEQ multiplex PCR. The sample includes 200,000 to 250,000 clones, approximately 90% of them seen just once. The material sequenced was peripheral blood. The receptors stem from a young man with COVID-19, enrolled during active disease. Each CDR3 is given with its conserved first and last residue. Each record gives: V gene, D gene, clone size, J gene, CDR3 DNA, CDR3 protein. The D gene is left open where the match is weak. Not every row has a clone size; where given, it reads once, few, many or a size class.

TRBV5-8,-,-,TRBJ1-5,TGTGCCAGCAGCTTGGTTCAGGGGAGCAATCAGCCCCAGCATTTT,CASSLVQGSNQPQHF
TRBV6-6,TRBD1,-,TRBJ1-2,TGTGCCAGCAGCCGGCCAGGGGTGGACAGGGGGCTTGGCTACACCTTC,CASSRPGVDRGLGYTF
TRBV7-8,TRBD2,once,TRBJ2-5,TGTGCCAGCAGCTTAGGTCCTAGCGGGGGGAAAGAGACCCAGTACTTC,CASSLGPSGGKETQYF
TRBV30,TRBD2,-,TRBJ2-2,TGTGCCTGGAGGCGGGAGGGTACCGGGGAGCTGTTTTTT,CAWRREGTGELFF
TRBV19,-,-,TRBJ1-1,TGTGCCAGTAGTCCTGGGCAGAAGTCCACTGAAGCTTTCTTT,CASSPGQKSTEAFF
TRBV13,-,-,TRBJ1-1,TGTGCCAGCAGCTTAGGTGGGGGCTACACTGAAGCTTTCTTT,CASSLGGGYTEAFF
TRBV11-3,TRBD1,-,TRBJ2-5,TGTGCCAGCAGCAAAAGACAGGGTGGGAGAGAGACCCAGTACTTC,CASSKRQGGRETQYF
TRBV5-1,TRBD1,-,TRBJ2-3,TGCGCCAGCAGCTTGGATAGGGGGCCTGATACGCAGTATTTT,CASSLDRGPDTQYF
TRBV4-2,TRBD1,once,TRBJ2-7,TGTGCCAGCAGCCAAGATCTTGCGGGACAGGGCCCCTACGAGCAGTACTTC,CASSQDLAGQGPYEQYF
TRBV28,TRBD1,-,TRBJ1-5,TGTGCCAGCAGTCCATTTTCCGGGACAGGGTATCGGTGGGTCAATCAGCCCCAGCATTTT,CASSPFSGTGYRWVNQPQHF
TRBV4-1,-,-,TRBJ2-4,TGCGCCAGCAGCCTAATAGAGCTAGCCAAAAACATTCAGTACTTC,CASSLIELAKNIQYF
TRBV5-8,-,once,TRBJ2-5,TGTGCCAGCAGCTTGGTAGTTTCGGGTAGAGAGACCCAGTACTTC,CASSLVVSGRETQYF
TRBV29-1,TRBD1,-,TRBJ2-2,TGCAGCGTTCCACAGGGGGCTTCGAACACCGGGGAGCTGTTTTTT,CSVPQGASNTGELFF
TRBV10-3,-,once,TRBJ1-4,TGTGCCATCAGTGAGTCAGACACGCTGTTTTTT,CAISESDTLFF
TRBV28,TRBD1,-,TRBJ1-1,TGTGCCAGCAGGAGTACAGGGGGCGGTGAAGCTTTCTTT,CASRSTGGGEAFF
TRBV27,TRBD2,-,TRBJ2-7,TGTGCCAGCAGTAGGACTAGCGGGAGTAACGAGCAGTACTTC,CASSRTSGSNEQYF
TRBV28,TRBD1,-,TRBJ1-2,TGTGCCAGCAGTTGGGGACAGGGACCGGGTGGCTACACCTTC,CASSWGQGPGGYTF
TRBV13,-,few,TRBJ1-2,TGTGCCAGCAGCTTAGGGGGCCCCGTGTCAGGGAGGGGCTATGGCTACACCTTC,CASSLGGPVSGRGYGYTF
TRBV7-2,TRBD1,-,TRBJ2-2,TGTGCCAGCAGCTCTTCAGGGGGCTCCGGGGAGCTGTTTTTT,CASSSSGGSGELFF
TRBV15,TRBD2,-,TRBJ2-3,TGTGCCACCAGCAGATCTAGCGGGGGTGGAGATACGCAGTATTTT,CATSRSSGGGDTQYF
TRBV28,-,once,TRBJ2-7,TGTGCCAGCAGTTCCCCTGTTGCCGGGAGCTCCTACGAGCAGTACTTC,CASSSPVAGSSYEQYF
TRBV7-9,-,-,TRBJ1-4,TGTGCCAGCAGCTTAGGGGGAGCTAATGAAAAACTGTTTTTT,CASSLGGANEKLFF
TRBV7-2,TRBD2,-,TRBJ2-7,TGTGCCAGCAGCTTCGCACTAGCGGTAGCCTACGAGCAGTACTTC,CASSFALAVAYEQYF
TRBV6-5,-,-,TRBJ2-7,TGTGCCAGCAGTTACTCGGCAGGGCCAGGCTACGAGCAGTACTTC,CASSYSAGPGYEQYF
TRBV4-3,TRBD1,-,TRBJ1-4,TGCGCCAGCAGCCAAGCAGGGGGGCTACGGGAAAAACTGTTTTTT,CASSQAGGLREKLFF
TRBV7-2,-,-,TRBJ2-1,TGTGCCAGCAGCTTATTAACGTGGGGGCCCTCCTACAATGAGCAGTTCTTC,CASSLLTWGPSYNEQFF
TRBV11-2,TRBD2,-,TRBJ2-7,TGTGCCAGCAGCTTAATGGTGGGACTAGCGTTTTCCTACGAGCAGTACTTC,CASSLMVGLAFSYEQYF
TRBV12-3/TRBV12-4,-,-,TRBJ1-1,TGTGCCAGCGGCAGCACTGAAGCTTTCTTT,CASGSTEAFF
TRBV7-8,-,-,TRBJ2-1,TGTGCCAGCAGCTTATTCGGGGGGCCCAGGAATGAGCAGTTCTTC,CASSLFGGPRNEQFF
TRBV7-9,-,-,TRBJ1-2,TGTGCCAGCAGCCCACCACGAGGTAGGGAGTTTGGCTACACCTTC,CASSPPRGREFGYTF
TRBV6-2/TRBV6-3,TRBD2,-,TRBJ2-1,TGTGCCAGCAGTTACGAAGCGGGAGGGGCAAATGAGCAGTTCTTC,CASSYEAGGANEQFF
TRBV6-5,-,-,TRBJ1-4,TGTGCCAGCAGTCGACAACAGGGATCGGATGAAAAACTGTTTTTT,CASSRQQGSDEKLFF
TRBV6-5,TRBD1,-,TRBJ1-2,TGTGCCAGCAGTCACTGGGACAGGGGGCAGGGCTACACCTTC,CASSHWDRGQGYTF
TRBV18,-,-,TRBJ2-1,TGTGCCAGCTCACCATTGGGCCAGCCCTACAATGAGCAGTTCTTC,CASSPLGQPYNEQFF
TRBV9,-,-,TRBJ2-7,TGTGCCAGCAGCGTGAGTCCTAGCTCCTACGAGCAGTACTTC,CASSVSPSSYEQYF
TRBV7-9,TRBD1,once,TRBJ1-1,TGTGCCAGCAGCTTTTGGACAGGGAACACTGAAGCTTTCTTT,CASSFWTGNTEAFF
TRBV2,TRBD1,-,TRBJ2-2,TGTGCCAGCAGTGTCGGACAGGGGAACACCGGGGAGCTGTTTTTT,CASSVGQGNTGELFF
TRBV7-9,TRBD2,once,TRBJ2-1,TGTGCCAGCAGCTTAGCGCGGGAGGGTTACAATGAGCAGTTCTTC,CASSLAREGYNEQFF
TRBV27,TRBD1,-,TRBJ1-2,TGTGCCAGCAGTTTCACAGGGGTCAACTATGGCTACACCTTC,CASSFTGVNYGYTF
TRBV11-3,TRBD2,once,TRBJ2-7,TGTGCCAGCAGCTTCGGGGGTAGCGGGAGTGGACAATACGAGCAGTACTTC,CASSFGGSGSGQYEQYF
TRBV28,TRBD1,-,TRBJ2-1,TGTGCCAGCAGTGATGTCCCGGGACAGGGTTCGGATGAGCAGTTCTTC,CASSDVPGQGSDEQFF
TRBV14,-,few,TRBJ1-4,TGTGCCAGCAGCCAAGGATCCGGACTGAATGAAAAACTGTTTTTT,CASSQGSGLNEKLFF
TRBV7-3,TRBD1,once,TRBJ2-1,TGTGCCAGCAGCTTTAACCCGGGACAGGGTAAGAATGAGCAGTTCTTC,CASSFNPGQGKNEQFF
TRBV2,-,-,TRBJ1-1,TGTGCCAGCCCTGCTTCCCCGGCTGAAGCTTTCTTT,CASPASPAEAFF
TRBV7-3,TRBD2,-,TRBJ2-3,TGTGCCAGCAGCTTATTGCGGGGGGGCACAGATACGCAGTATTTT,CASSLLRGGTDTQYF
TRBV15,TRBD1,-,TRBJ1-2,TGTGCCACCAGCAGAGATCTTTGGACAGGCGACGGCTACACCTTC,CATSRDLWTGDGYTF
TRBV5-4,TRBD2,-,TRBJ2-2,TGTGCCAGCAGTTCGGGGGGGCGTCTGTCCGGGGAGCTGTTTTTT,CASSSGGRLSGELFF
TRBV2,TRBD1,-,TRBJ2-7,TGTGCCAGCAGCTCCCAGACAGGGGGCTCCTACGAGCAGTACTTC,CASSSQTGGSYEQYF
TRBV7-3,TRBD1,-,TRBJ2-1,TGTGCCAGCAGCTCCGGGACAGGGAGCAATGAGCAGTTCTTC,CASSSGTGSNEQFF
TRBV5-4,-,-,TRBJ2-7,TGTGCCAGCAGCTTGCGCCCACTAGGATCCGAGCAGTACTTC,CASSLRPLGSEQYF
TRBV7-2,-,-,TRBJ2-7,TGTGCCAGCAGCCCGCCCGGACTATTCGAGCAGTACTTC,CASSPPGLFEQYF
TRBV18,TRBD1,few,TRBJ2-7,TGTGCCAGCTCAAGACCGCAGGGGGCGAGGGACGGAGGCTACGAGCAGTACTTC,CASSRPQGARDGGYEQYF
TRBV7-9,TRBD1,-,TRBJ1-2,TGTGCCAGCAGTGGAACCACCGGGACAGGGTACTATGGCTACACCTTC,CASSGTTGTGYYGYTF
TRBV7-9,TRBD2,-,TRBJ2-1,TGTGCCAGCAGCCGGACTAGCGGGAGGAATAATGAGCAGTTCTTC,CASSRTSGRNNEQFF
TRBV10-3,-,-,TRBJ1-2,TGTGCCATCAGTGAAGTGGGGCGTGCGGGCTACACCTTC,CAISEVGRAGYTF